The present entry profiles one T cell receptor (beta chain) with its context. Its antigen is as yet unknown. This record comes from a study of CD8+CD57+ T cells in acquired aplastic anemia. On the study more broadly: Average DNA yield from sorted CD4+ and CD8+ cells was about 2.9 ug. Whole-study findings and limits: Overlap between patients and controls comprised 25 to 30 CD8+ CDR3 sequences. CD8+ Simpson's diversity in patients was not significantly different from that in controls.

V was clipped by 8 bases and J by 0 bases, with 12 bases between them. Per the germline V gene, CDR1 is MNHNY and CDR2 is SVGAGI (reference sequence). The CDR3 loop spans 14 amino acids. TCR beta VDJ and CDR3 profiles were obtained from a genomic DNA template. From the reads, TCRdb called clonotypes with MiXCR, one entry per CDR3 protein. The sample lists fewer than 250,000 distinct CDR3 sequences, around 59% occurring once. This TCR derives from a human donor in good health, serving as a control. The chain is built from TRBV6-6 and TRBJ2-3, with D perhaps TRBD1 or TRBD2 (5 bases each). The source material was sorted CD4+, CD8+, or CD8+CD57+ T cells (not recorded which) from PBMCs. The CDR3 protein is CASRDVLSTDTQYF. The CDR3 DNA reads TGTGCCAGCCGGGACGTACTAAGCACAGATACGCAGTATTTT.